This T cell receptor (beta chain) came from a study of blood T cells in healthy people across ages. Next came a second PCR, run for about 7 to 11 cycles, which used a sample-barcoded 5' primer along with a J-beta primer mix. TCRdb recomputed calls from the 5' RACE reads with MiXCR, one row per CDR3 protein. The table lists hundreds of thousands of distinct CDR3 sequences, around 25% of them singletons, with 9.4% in the top ten. Notes on the study in general: As age increased, TCR beta diversity per million T cells fell in a roughly linear fashion.

The study drew donors from healthy Caucasian individuals in Russia aged about 6 to 90. CDR3 length: 13 amino acids. Germline assignment: CDR1 MNHNY and CDR2 SVGAGI (reference sequence). As regards this clonotype: Its specificity is unknown.

A further study also used this sample, focusing on T cells of mothers and their children. According to that study: Unrelated pairs and related pairs have their TCR recombination output shaped similarly by thymic selection.

This TCR was recovered from a boy younger than 18 in good health. Sample: blood. V usage is TRBV6-6 and J usage is TRBJ2-1; a possible D gene is TRBD1 (6 bases). Judging by the DNA end, TRBJ2-5 fits better; the J call may be wrong. The CDR3, as DNA: TGTGCCAGCAGCGGGACAATGCAAGAGACCCAGTACTTC. Protein: CASSGTMQETQYF.